This T cell receptor (beta chain) emerged from a study of vaccination effects on CD4 cells after COVID-19. For the study at large: ViraFEST expansion of antigen-specific CD4+ T cells with viral peptide pools preceded sequencing. Sampling occurred a median 72 days post second dose, range 14 to 241.

Scientists isolated CD4+ T cells after a roughly nine-day culture period ended. Participants completed two doses of the BNT162b2 or mRNA-1273 vaccine. Among the vaccine recipients, none had a prior SARS-CoV-2 infection, and nucleocapsid antibodies were negative. Cultures received IL-2 medium that replaced half the medium on days 3 and 7. Trimming took 8 bases from V and 0 from J, leaving 14 bases between them. The CDR3 consists of 14 residues. The V gene's germline CDR1 is MNHNY and CDR2 SVGAGI (reference sequence). Concerning this clone itself: Its antigen is still unknown.

The data were produced by immunoSEQ multiplex PCR, yet TCRdb's version contains in-frame clones alone and is incomplete. The sample contains approximately 29,000 clones, over 70% of which appear only once. This clonotype was sampled from a human donor who received a COVID-19 vaccine. The chain carries TRBV6-6 and TRBJ2-7; D perhaps matches TRBD2 (5 bases). The sample was CD4+ T cells from PBMCs cultured without peptide, taken after COVID-19 vaccination. The CDR3 is CASVREMGSYEQYF. The DNA of the CDR3 is TGTGCCAGCGTGAGGGAGATGGGCTCCTACGAGCAGTACTTC.